This entry features one T cell receptor beta chain sequence. Sequencing used immunoSEQ multiplex PCR; TCRdb keeps in-frame clones, though not all of them. Of approximately 250,000 clones detected, approximately 91% appear once; the ten largest clones hold around 1%. The entry originates in a study of blood T cell repertoires in COVID-19. Study details: PBMCs, B-cell-depleted T cells, or T cells provided the cDNA or gDNA that made up the material.

Trimming at V came to 4 bases and at J to 8 bases, leaving 9 bases not matched to a gene. This CDR3 region has 14 residues. Germline V gene lookup returns CDR1 SEHNR and CDR2 FQNEAQ (reference sequence). Sequencing used PBMCs or T cells enriched from blood (not recorded which). The source of this sequence is a woman between 25 and 40 years old who had recovered from COVID-19. V is TRBV7-9 and J is TRBJ1-2, with TRBD1 matching 8 bases. CDR3 DNA sequence: TGTGCCAGCAGCTCTTCAGGGGGCGCGGTAGGCTACACCTTC. Translated: CASSSSGGAVGYTF.